A single sample gave rise to the 27 T cell receptor beta chains below, sequenced in a study of blood T cells in healthy people across ages. Then a second PCR, running about 6 to 12 cycles, was carried out with a sample-barcoded 5' primer and a J-beta primer mix. TCRdb independently ran MiXCR on the 5' RACE reads; one entry per CDR3 protein. Here the sample spans hundreds of thousands of distinct CDR3 sequences, more than 55% being singletons. The specimen sequenced was blood. The source is a man aged 35 to 55 in good health.

The chain has TRBV29-1 and TRBJ2-5; D gene unclear. Judging by the DNA end, TRBJ2-1 fits better; the J call may be wrong. This CDR3 has 10 residues. Germline values: CDR1 SQVTM, CDR2 ANQGSEA. CDR3 nucleotides: TGCAGCGTTGCAAAAGAGACCCAGTTCTTC. Translation: CSVAKETQFF.

J is TRBJ2-1 and V is TRBV5-6; no definite D call. This CDR3 has 13 residues. In germline, CDR1 is SGHDT, CDR2 YYEEEE. V was cut by 0 bases and J by 9 bases, with 10 bases left in between. The CDR3 sequence is CASSLGLLPEQFF. The CDR3 bases are TGTGCCAGCAGCTTGGGATTGCTTCCTGAGCAGTTCTTC.

This clonotype was counted ten times or more. The genes are TRBV20-1 and TRBJ2-1, with 12 bases identical to TRBD2. With V trimmed by 5 bases and J by 6 bases, 8 bases remained unmatched. CDR3 length equals 15 residues. From germline, CDR1 is DFQATT and CDR2 SNEGSKA (reference sequence). The chain's CDR3 is CSADPGTSGFNEQFF. DNA of the CDR3: TGCAGTGCTGACCCCGGGACTAGCGGGTTCAATGAGCAGTTCTTC.

The chain uses TRBV10-3 and TRBJ1-1; 7 nucleotides agree with TRBD1. V trimming: 10 bases; J trimming: 4 bases; junction bases outside the gene matches: 6. The CDR3 is made up of 12 amino acids. CDR1 and CDR2 (germline): ENHRY, SYGVKD. CDR3 in amino acids: CATRDSVTEAFF. CDR3 in DNA: TGTGCCACCCGGGACAGCGTCACTGAAGCTTTCTTT.

This clonotype was recorded a few times. The chain uses TRBV28 and TRBJ2-7, with D uncertain. Trimming left V 7 bases short and J 2 bases short, with 18 bases between. Germline CDR1 MDHEN, CDR2 SYDVKM. The CDR3 runs 15 residues. The CDR3, as DNA: TGTGCCAGCACCGGACGCGGTCAAGGACCCTACGAGCAGTACTTC. It specifies CASTGRGQGPYEQYF.

This clonotype turned up a few times. The J gene is TRBJ2-3, the V gene TRBV7-2; D not certain. CDR1 is SGHTA, CDR2 FQGNSA, per germline. CDR3 length: 15 amino acids. V was clipped by 5 bases and J by 6 bases, with 18 bases between them. CDR3 nucleotide sequence: TGTGCCAGCAGCCCCCAAATCGGGTCGAGCGATACGCAGTATTTT. It codes for CASSPQIGSSDTQYF.

The gene calls are TRBV6-1 and TRBJ1-6; a possible D gene is TRBD1 (6 bases). The V end lost 6 bases, the J end lost 0 bases, and 9 bases lay between the germline ends. The CDR3 has 15 residues. Per the germline V gene, CDR1 is MNHNS and CDR2 is SASEGT. Here the CDR3 reads CASSGQSSYNSPLHF. The CDR3 bases are TGTGCCAGCAGCGGACAGAGCTCCTATAATTCACCCCTCCACTTT.

The CDR3 nucleotides read TGTGCCACCAGCAGAGGGGAAGACAGGACCACCTATGGCTACACCTTC. Its protein is CATSRGEDRTTYGYTF. The chain combines TRBV15 with TRBJ1-2, with TRBD1 as a possible D gene (6 bases). CDR3 length equals 16 residues. Germline loops: CDR1 LNHNV, CDR2 YYDKDF (reference sequence). V dropped 1 base and J dropped 4 bases, with 16 bases sitting between them.

The chain uses TRBV18 and TRBJ1-1; D ambiguous. CDR1 and CDR2 (germline): KGHSH, LQKENI. CDR3 length: 13 amino acids. Trimming took off 2 bases at V and 5 bases at J, with 9 bases between the two ends. In nucleotides, the CDR3 is TGTGCCAGCTCACCAGGGATCGGTACTGAAGCTTTCTTT. Protein sequence: CASSPGIGTEAFF.

The CDR3 is CASSQGQGGGQPQHF. CDR3 DNA: TGTGCCAGCAGCCAGGGACAGGGAGGGGGTCAGCCCCAGCATTTT. The V gene is TRBV27, the J gene TRBJ1-5, with 9 bases fitting TRBD1. Germline V CDR1 and CDR2: MNHEY, SMNVEV (reference sequence). This CDR3 contains 15 residues. The J segment lost 6 bases and the V segment lost 6 bases, leaving 9 bases of the junction unmatched.

The table lists this clonotype with a few counts. V usage is TRBV12-3 or TRBV12-4 and J usage is TRBJ2-5, with TRBD1 identical over 9 bases. This CDR3 region has 16 residues. With V trimmed by 3 bases and J by 5 bases, 10 bases remained unmatched. The CDR3 sequence is CASSLGTGIKGETQYF. CDR3 in DNA: TGTGCCAGCAGTTTGGGGACAGGGATTAAGGGGGAGACCCAGTACTTC.

A few counts support this clonotype. The chain links TRBV5-1 to TRBJ2-1; 7 nucleotides match TRBD1. The CDR3 is 14 amino acids. In germline, CDR1 is SGHRS, CDR2 YFSETQ. V shed 0 bases, J shed 6 bases, and the junction held 3 bases outside the gene matches. The CDR3 DNA sequence: TGCGCCAGCAGCTTGGCCACAGGGGTCAATGAGCAGTTCTTC. Translation gives CASSLATGVNEQFF.

Regarding this clonotype: This may arise from a read error, as a much more abundant clone is one base away. The chain couples TRBV29-1 to TRBJ2-5; a possible D gene is TRBD1 (6 bases). V was trimmed by 3 bases and J by 4 bases, leaving 21 bases between them. Germline V CDR1 and CDR2: SQVTM, ANQGSEA. The CDR3 spans 16 residues. CDR3 sequence reads: CSVDGNRDLTRETQYF. The CDR3 coding sequence is TGCAGCGTTGATGGGAACAGGGATCTAACCCGAGAGACCCAGTACTTC. Filled out from reference TRBV29-1 and TRBJ2-5, the complete variable domain reads SAVISQKPSRDICQRGTSLTIQCQVDSQVTMMFWYRQQPGQSLTLIATANQGSEATYESGFVIDKFPISRPNLTFSTLTVSNMSPEDSSIYLCSVDGNRDLTRETQYFGPGTRLLVL.

This clonotype was counted a few times. The rearrangement links TRBV20-1 to TRBJ2-1; 7 positions match TRBD1. From germline, CDR1 is DFQATT and CDR2 SNEGSKA (reference sequence). The V and J ends lost 4 bases and 8 bases, in that order; junction bases with no gene match: 5. The CDR3 sequence is 12 residues long. CDR3 sequence: CSATQGPHEQFF. CDR3 sequence (DNA): TGCAGTGCTACACAGGGGCCCCATGAGCAGTTCTTC.

The chain combines TRBV10-3 with TRBJ2-5, with D unclear. The DNA end is a closer match to TRBJ2-7, so the J assignment may be wrong. Per the germline V gene, CDR1 is ENHRY and CDR2 is SYGVKD. The CDR3 is made up of 12 amino acids. CDR3 protein: CAIRAPTYEQYF. In DNA form, the CDR3 reads TGTGCCATCAGGGCACCCACCTACGAGCAGTACTTC.

CDR3 region: CASTLGTGGGQETQYF. Here the CDR3 DNA reads TGTGCCAGCACCCTGGGGACAGGGGGAGGACAAGAGACCCAGTACTTC. The chain is built from TRBV7-6 and TRBJ2-7; 11 bases align to TRBD1. The J call may be in error: the DNA end matches TRBJ2-5 better. Germline CDR1 is SGHVS and CDR2 is FNYEAQ. CDR3 length: 16 amino acids.

The chain joins TRBV20-1 to TRBJ1-5; D gene uncertain. This CDR3 has 13 amino acids. Per germline, CDR1 DFQATT and CDR2 SNEGSKA (reference sequence). V dropped 4 bases and J dropped 4 bases, with 11 bases sitting between them. The DNA of the CDR3 is TGCAGTGCTACTGAGGGTTTAAATCAGCCCCAGCATTTT. It encodes CSATEGLNQPQHF.

This clonotype was found a few times. The chain combines TRBV29-1 with TRBJ2-4; 10 bases fit TRBD1. In germline, CDR1 is SQVTM, CDR2 ANQGSEA. The CDR3 length is 12 residues. The V gene end was trimmed by 4 bases and the J gene end by 14 bases; junction bases not matched to a gene: 8. CDR3 coding DNA: TGCAGCGTTGGAGATCCCGGGACAGGGGAGTACTTC. It specifies CSVGDPGTGEYF.

The J gene is TRBJ1-2, the V gene TRBV5-1; no reliable D call. The ends were cut back, 0 bases at V and 2 bases at J, with 8 bases in the middle. From germline, CDR1 is SGHRS and CDR2 YFSETQ. This CDR3 has 14 amino acids. The DNA for the CDR3 is TGCGCCAGCAGCTTGGTAGACCTAAACTATGGCTACACCTTC. It specifies CASSLVDLNYGYTF.

The table lists this clonotype with a few counts. The V and J genes are TRBV9 and TRBJ2-5, with 9 bases matching TRBD2. Germline V gives CDR1 SGDLS, CDR2 YYNGEE. V lost 1 base and J lost 2; bases outside the gene matches: 12. CDR3 length: 18 amino acids. The CDR3 sequence: CASSVSTGTSTPQETQYF. CDR3 bases: TGTGCCAGCAGCGTATCGACCGGGACTAGCACCCCTCAAGAGACCCAGTACTTC.

This sequence joins TRBV4-2 and TRBJ2-6, with TRBD1 identical over 10 bases. Trimming removed 4 bases from V and 0 bases from J; junction bases left unmatched: 9. CDR3 length: 19 residues. Germline assignment: CDR1 LGHNA and CDR2 YNFKEQ. The CDR3 coding sequence is TGTGCCAGCAGCCTAACCTTGGGACAGGGGAGCTCTGGGGCCAACGTCCTGACTTTC. Protein: CASSLTLGQGSSGANVLTF.

The rearrangement uses TRBV25-1 and TRBJ1-6; D perhaps matches TRBD1 (6 bases). This CDR3 is built from 15 residues. Trimming stripped 4 bases from V and 3 bases from J, with 10 bases between. Germline V gene lookup returns CDR1 MGHDK and CDR2 SYGVNS. The CDR3 loop reads CASSVQGFYNSPLHF. The CDR3 bases are TGTGCCAGCAGTGTTCAGGGGTTCTATAATTCACCCCTCCACTTT.

CDR3 nucleotide sequence: TGTGCCAGCACTACGACAGGGGCGGTTGCTGAAGCTTTCTTT. Its translation is CASTTTGAVAEAFF. The chain combines TRBV12-3 or TRBV12-4 with TRBJ1-1; 8 nucleotides match TRBD1. The CDR3 consists of 14 residues. V was pared by 7 bases and J by 6 bases, with 10 bases of the junction left unmatched.

This clonotype was recorded a few times. The chain joins TRBV6-5 to TRBJ2-5; D unclear. The end of the DNA fits TRBJ2-7 better, so the J call may be wrong. CDR1 is MNHEY, CDR2 SVGAGI, per germline. The CDR3 runs 15 residues. In nucleotides, the CDR3 is TGTGCCAGCAGTTACAGGTCGGTGGCCTCCTACGAGCAGTACTTC. Its translation: CASSYRSVASYEQYF.

The V call is TRBV5-1, the J call TRBJ2-5; TRBD1 aligns across 7 bases. From germline, CDR1 is SGHRS and CDR2 YFSETQ. This CDR3 region has 14 residues. J gave up 3 bases and V 2 bases, and 4 bases lay outside the gene matches. CDR3 nucleotide sequence: TGCGCCAGCAGCTTTAACGGACAGGAAGAGACCCAGTACTTC. Translated: CASSFNGQEETQYF.

This clonotype was seen more than once but under ten times. The chain joins TRBV10-3 to TRBJ2-7, with 9 bases aligning to TRBD1. V lost 7 bases and J lost 7; bases outside the gene matches: 17. Germline V CDR1 and CDR2: ENHRY, SYGVKD. There are 16 residues in the CDR3. CDR3 sequence (DNA): TGTGCCATCAATCCCTCCGGACAGGGGCTTTCGGATGAGCAGTACTTC. Translation gives CAINPSGQGLSDEQYF.

The genes are TRBV7-2 and TRBJ2-5, with TRBD1 matching over 7 bases. The J call is doubtful: the DNA matches TRBJ2-7 better. The CDR3 is 16 amino acids. The germline CDR1 and CDR2 sequences are SGHTA and FQGNSA. This CDR3 reads CASSLGAGGGVYEQYF. The CDR3 coding sequence is TGTGCCAGCAGCTTAGGAGCAGGGGGTGGCGTCTACGAGCAGTACTTC.